The rows below give T cell receptor beta chains drawn from one sample of a study of blood T cell repertoires in COVID-19. Profiling relied on immunoSEQ multiplex PCR, and the TCRdb table lists in-frame clones only, not all of them. The table lists 150,000 to 200,000 clones, roughly 70% of them singletons. Sequences were obtained from peripheral blood. Every receptor here comes from a woman aged 80 or over with acute or convalescent COVID-19. The CDR3 runs from the conserved cysteine through the conserved F or W.

j_call v_call cdr3_aa
TRBJ1-1 TRBV19 CASGGQQGAEAFF
TRBJ2-1 TRBV5-1 CASSMGLASYNEQFF
TRBJ2-1 TRBV4-1 CASSRDRGAPGLAGGSYNEQFF
TRBJ1-1 TRBV9 CASSVDRGNTEAFF
TRBJ1-6 TRBV6-1 CASSEMWDRTTHF
TRBJ2-5 TRBV27 CASSLPAGGPRETQYF
TRBJ2-2 TRBV30 CANQGKNTGELFF
TRBJ1-2 TRBV4-2 CASSQVGTDFYGYTF
TRBJ2-4 TRBV28 CASSPPGKGGNIQYF
TRBJ2-7 TRBV4-2 CASSAEHLPNEQYF
TRBJ1-4 TRBV4-2 CASSQGQADHNNEKLFF
TRBJ2-7 TRBV7-2 CASSLGLAGAYYEQYF
TRBJ1-6 TRBV3-1/TRBV3-2 CASSQGVGADSPLHF
TRBJ2-3 TRBV2 CAVRGGSLGDTQYF
TRBJ2-7 TRBV19 CASSGGRNEQYF
TRBJ1-2 TRBV12-3/TRBV12-4 CASSFQTAYGYTF
TRBJ2-2 TRBV3-1/TRBV3-2 CASSQDATTGELFF
TRBJ1-1 TRBV29-1 CSSRDRGGGTEAFF
TRBJ1-2 TRBV4-3 CASSQSNRGQYGYTF
TRBJ2-6 TRBV7-6 CASSTGTGGSGANVLTF